Ten or more counts support the clone carrying this T cell receptor beta chain. Unique molecular identifiers were incorporated into the prepared TCRbeta library. TCRdb redid the calling of the PCR reads with MiXCR, one entry per CDR3 protein. Of roughly 400,000 distinct CDR3 sequences in the sample, roughly 21% were seen once. The source of the sample is a study of T-cell reconstitution after alpha-beta-depleted transplantation in children. CDR1 and CDR2 from the germline V gene are DFQATT and SNEGSKA (reference sequence). The V end was cut by 6 bases, the J end by 2 bases, with 6 bases between. This CDR3 contains 11 residues.

The starting material was PBMCs from the stem cell graft donor, obtained from the stem cell graft. The clonotype comes from a human donor who donated a stem cell graft to a child with acute myeloid leukemia. The chain has TRBV20-1 and TRBJ2-3; D is uncertain. The CDR3 here is CSALFTDTQYF. The CDR3 DNA reads TGCAGTGCCTTATTCACAGATACGCAGTATTTT.